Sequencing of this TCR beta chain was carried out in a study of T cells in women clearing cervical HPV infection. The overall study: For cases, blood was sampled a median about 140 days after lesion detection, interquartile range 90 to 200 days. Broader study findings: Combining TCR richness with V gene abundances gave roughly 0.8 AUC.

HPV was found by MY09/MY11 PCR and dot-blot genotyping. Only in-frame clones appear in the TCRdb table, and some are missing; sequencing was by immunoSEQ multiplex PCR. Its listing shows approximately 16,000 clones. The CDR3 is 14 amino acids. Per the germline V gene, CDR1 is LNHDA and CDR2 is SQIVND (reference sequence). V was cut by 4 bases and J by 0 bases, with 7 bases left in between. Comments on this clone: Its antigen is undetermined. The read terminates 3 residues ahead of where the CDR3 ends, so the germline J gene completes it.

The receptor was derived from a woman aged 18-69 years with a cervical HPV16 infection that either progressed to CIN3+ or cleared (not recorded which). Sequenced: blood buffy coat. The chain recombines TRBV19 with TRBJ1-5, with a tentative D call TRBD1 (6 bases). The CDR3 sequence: CASSKGDSNQPQHF. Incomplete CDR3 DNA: TGTGCCAGTAGTAAGGGGGATAGCAATCAGCCC.